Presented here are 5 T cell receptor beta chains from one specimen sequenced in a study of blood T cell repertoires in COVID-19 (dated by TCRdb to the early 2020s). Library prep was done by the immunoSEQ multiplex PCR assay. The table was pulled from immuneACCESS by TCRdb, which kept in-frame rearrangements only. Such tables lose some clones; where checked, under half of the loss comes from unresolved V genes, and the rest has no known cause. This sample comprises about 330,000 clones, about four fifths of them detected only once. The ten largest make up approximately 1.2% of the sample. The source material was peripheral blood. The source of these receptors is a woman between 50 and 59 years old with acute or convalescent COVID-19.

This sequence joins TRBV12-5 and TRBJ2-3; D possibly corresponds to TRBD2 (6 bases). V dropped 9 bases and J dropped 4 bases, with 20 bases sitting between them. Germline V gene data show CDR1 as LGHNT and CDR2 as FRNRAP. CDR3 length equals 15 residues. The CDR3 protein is CASGDSKAKADTQYF. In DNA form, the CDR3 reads TGTGCTAGCGGGGACTCCAAGGCGAAAGCAGATACGCAGTATTTT.

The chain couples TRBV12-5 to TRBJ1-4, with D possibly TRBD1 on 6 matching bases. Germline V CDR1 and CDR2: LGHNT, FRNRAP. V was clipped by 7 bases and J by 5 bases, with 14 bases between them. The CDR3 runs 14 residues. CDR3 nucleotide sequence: TGTGCTAGTGCCTCGGACAGAATAAATGAAAAACTGTTTTTT. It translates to CASASDRINEKLFF.

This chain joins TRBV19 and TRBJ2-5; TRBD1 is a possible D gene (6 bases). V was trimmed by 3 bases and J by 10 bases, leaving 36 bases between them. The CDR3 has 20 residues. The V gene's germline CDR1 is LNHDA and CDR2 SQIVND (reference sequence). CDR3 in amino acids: CASSMSPPDRNYMGSEVQYF. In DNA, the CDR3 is TGTGCCAGTAGTATGTCCCCGCCGGACAGAAACTATATGGGCTCGGAGGTCCAGTACTTC.

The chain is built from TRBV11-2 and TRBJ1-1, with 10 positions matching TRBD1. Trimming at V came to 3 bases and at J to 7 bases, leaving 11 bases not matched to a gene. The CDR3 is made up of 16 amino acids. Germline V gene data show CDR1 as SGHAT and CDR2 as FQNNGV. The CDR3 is CASSFWPRQGAGEAFF. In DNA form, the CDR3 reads TGTGCCAGCAGCTTTTGGCCCAGACAGGGGGCAGGTGAAGCTTTCTTT.

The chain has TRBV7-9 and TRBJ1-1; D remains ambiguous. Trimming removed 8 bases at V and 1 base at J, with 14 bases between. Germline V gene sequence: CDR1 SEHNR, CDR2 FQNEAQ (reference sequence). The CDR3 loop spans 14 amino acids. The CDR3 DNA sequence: TGTGCCAGCTCCGCGACACCCCCGAACACTGAAGCTTTCTTT. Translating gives CASSATPPNTEAFF.